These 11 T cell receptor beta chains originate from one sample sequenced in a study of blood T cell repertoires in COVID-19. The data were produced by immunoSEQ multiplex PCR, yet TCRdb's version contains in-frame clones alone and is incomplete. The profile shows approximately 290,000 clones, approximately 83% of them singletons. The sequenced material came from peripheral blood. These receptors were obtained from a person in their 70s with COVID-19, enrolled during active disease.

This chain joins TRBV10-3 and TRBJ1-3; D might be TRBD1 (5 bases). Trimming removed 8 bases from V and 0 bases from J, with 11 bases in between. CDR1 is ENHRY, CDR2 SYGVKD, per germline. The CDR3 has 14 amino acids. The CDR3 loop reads CAISQGLSGNTIYF. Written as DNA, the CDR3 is TGTGCCATCTCTCAGGGCCTCTCTGGAAACACCATATATTTT.

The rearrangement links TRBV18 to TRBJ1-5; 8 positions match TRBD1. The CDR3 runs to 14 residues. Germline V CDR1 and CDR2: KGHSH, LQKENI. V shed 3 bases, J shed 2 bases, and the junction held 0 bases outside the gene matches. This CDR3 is CASSPTGGNQPQHF. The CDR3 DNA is TGTGCCAGCTCACCGACAGGGGGCAATCAGCCCCAGCATTTT. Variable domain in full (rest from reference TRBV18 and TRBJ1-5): NAGVMQNPRHLVRRRGQEARLRCSPMKGHSHVYWYRQLPEEGLKFMVYLQKENIIDESGMPKERFSAEFPKEGPSILRIQQVVRGDSAAYFCASSPTGGNQPQHFGDGTRLSIL.

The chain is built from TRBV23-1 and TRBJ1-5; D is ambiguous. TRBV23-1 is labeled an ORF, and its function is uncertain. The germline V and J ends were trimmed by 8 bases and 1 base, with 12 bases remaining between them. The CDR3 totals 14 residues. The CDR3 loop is CASSRTESNQPQHF. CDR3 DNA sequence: TGCGCCAGCTCCCGAACGGAGAGCAATCAGCCCCAGCATTTT.

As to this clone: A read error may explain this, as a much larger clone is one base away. The CDR3 reads CASSLAGNTEAFF. The CDR3 nucleotides read TGTGCCAGCAGCTTGGCAGGGAACACTGAAGCTTTCTTT. The rearrangement links TRBV11-3 to TRBJ1-1; D is unclear. V was trimmed by 3 bases and J by 1 base, leaving 6 bases between them. The CDR3 spans 13 residues. The germline V gene has CDR1 SGHNT and CDR2 YENEEA.

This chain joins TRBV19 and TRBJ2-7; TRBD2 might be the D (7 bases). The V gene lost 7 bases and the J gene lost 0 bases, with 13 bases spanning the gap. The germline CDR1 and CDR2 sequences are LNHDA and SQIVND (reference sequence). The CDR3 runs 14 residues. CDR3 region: CASNPGGISYEQYF. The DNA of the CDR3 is TGTGCCAGTAACCCGGGGGGCATCTCCTACGAGCAGTACTTC.

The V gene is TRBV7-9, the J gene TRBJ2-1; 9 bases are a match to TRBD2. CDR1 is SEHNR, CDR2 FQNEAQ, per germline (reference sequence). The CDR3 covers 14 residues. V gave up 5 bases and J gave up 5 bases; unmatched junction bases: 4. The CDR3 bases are TGTGCCAGCAGCCGGGCGGGAGGGCACAATGAGCAGTTCTTC. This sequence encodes CASSRAGGHNEQFF.

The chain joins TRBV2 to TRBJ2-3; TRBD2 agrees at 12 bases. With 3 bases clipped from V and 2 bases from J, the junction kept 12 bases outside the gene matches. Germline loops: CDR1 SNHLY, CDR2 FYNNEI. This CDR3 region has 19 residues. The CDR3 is CASSELAGLAGGVTDTQYF. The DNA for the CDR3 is TGTGCCAGCAGTGAGCTTGCTGGGCTAGCGGGGGGGGTCACAGATACGCAGTATTTT. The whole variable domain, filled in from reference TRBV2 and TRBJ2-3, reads EPEVTQTPSHQVTQMGQEVILRCVPISNHLYFYWYRQILGQKVEFLVSFYNNEISEKSEIFDDQFSVERPDGSNFTLKIRSTKLEDSAMYFCASSELAGLAGGVTDTQYFGPGTRLTVL.

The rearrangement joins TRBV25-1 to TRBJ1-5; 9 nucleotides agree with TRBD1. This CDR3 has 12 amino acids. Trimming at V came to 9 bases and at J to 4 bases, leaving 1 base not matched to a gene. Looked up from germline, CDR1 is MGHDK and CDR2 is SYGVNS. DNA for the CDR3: TGTGCCAGTGGACAGGGGAATCAGCCCCAGCATTTT. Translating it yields CASGQGNQPQHF.

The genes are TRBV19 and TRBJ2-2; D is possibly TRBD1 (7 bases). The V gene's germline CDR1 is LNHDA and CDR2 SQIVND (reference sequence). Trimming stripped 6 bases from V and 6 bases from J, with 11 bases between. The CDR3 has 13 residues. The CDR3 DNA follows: TGTGCCAGTAGCGACAGGGAGGCCGGGGAGCTGTTTTTT. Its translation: CASSDREAGELFF.

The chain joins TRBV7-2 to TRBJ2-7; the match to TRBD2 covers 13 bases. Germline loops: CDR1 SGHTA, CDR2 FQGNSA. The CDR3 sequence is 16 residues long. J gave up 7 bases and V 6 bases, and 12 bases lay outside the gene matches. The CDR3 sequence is CASRFGGTSGNGEQYF. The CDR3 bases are TGTGCCAGCAGATTCGGGGGGACTAGCGGGAATGGAGAGCAGTACTTC.

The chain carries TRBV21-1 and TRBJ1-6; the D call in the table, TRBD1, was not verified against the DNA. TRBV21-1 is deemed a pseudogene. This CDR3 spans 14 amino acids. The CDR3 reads CASSWQGEISPLHF. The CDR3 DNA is TGTGCCAGCTCGTGGCAGGGGGAGATTTCACCCCTCCACTTT.